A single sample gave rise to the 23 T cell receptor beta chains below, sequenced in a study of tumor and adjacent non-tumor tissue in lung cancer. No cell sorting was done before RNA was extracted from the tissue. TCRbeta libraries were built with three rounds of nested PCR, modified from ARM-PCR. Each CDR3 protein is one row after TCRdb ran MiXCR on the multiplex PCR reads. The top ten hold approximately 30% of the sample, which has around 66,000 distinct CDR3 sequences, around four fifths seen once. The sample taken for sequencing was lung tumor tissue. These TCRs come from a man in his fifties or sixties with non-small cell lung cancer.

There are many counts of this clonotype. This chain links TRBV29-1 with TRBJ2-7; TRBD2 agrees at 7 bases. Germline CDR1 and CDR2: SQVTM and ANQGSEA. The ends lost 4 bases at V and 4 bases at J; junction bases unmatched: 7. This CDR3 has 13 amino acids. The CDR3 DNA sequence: TGCAGCGTTGGGGCAGCGGGGCGGTACGAGCAGTACTTC. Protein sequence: CSVGAAGRYEQYF.

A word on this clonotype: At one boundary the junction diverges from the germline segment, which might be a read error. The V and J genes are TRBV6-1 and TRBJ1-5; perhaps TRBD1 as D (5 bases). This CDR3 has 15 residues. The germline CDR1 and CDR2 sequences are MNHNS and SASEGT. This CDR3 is CASSAAGGLNQPQHF. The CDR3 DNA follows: TGTGCCAGCAGTGCAGCTGGGGGGTTGAATCAGCCACAGCATTTT.

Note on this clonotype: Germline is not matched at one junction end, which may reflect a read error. In DNA, the CDR3 is TGTGCCAGCAGTGTTTGGGGGACGACAGATACACAGTATTTT. It is translated as CASSVWGTTDTQYF. V is TRBV6-1 and J is TRBJ2-3, with D perhaps being TRBD1 or TRBD2 (5 bases each). The CDR3 runs 14 residues. Germline assignment: CDR1 MNHNS and CDR2 SASEGT.

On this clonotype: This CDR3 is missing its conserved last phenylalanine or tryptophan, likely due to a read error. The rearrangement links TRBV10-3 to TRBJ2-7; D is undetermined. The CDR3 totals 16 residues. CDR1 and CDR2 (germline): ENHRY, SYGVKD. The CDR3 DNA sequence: TGTACCTCAGAGGCCTGGGTGGGCCGGTGGGTTCGCGAGCAGTACTCC. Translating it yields CTSEAWVGRWVREQYS.

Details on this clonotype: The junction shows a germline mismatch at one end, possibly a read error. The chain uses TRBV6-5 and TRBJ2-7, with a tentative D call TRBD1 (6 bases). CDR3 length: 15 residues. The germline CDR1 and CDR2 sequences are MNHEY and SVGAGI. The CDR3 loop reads CVSSYSRQETTEQYF. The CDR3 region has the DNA TGTGTCAGCAGTTACTCGAGACAGGAGACGACCGAGCAGTACTTC.

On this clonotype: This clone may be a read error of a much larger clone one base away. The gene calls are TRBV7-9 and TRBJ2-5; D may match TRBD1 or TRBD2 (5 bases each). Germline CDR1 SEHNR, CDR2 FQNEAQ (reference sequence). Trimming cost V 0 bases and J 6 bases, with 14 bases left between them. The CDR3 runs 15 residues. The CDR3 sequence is CASSLAAGSGQTQYF. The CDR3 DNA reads TGTGCCAGCAGCTTAGCAGCAGGGTCGGGGCAGACCCAGTACTTC.

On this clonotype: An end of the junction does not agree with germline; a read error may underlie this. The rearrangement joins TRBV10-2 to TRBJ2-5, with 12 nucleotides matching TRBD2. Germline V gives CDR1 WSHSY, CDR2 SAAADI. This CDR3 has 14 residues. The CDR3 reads CVSWLAGGDETQYF. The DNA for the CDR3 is TGCGTCAGCTGGCTAGCGGGAGGGGATGAGACCCAGTACTTC.

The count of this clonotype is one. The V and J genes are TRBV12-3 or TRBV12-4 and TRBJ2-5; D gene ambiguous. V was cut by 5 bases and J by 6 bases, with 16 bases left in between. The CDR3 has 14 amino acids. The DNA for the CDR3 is TGTGCCAGCAGTCTAACTGGGGTCGTAAAGACCCAGTACTTC. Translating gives CASSLTGVVKTQYF.

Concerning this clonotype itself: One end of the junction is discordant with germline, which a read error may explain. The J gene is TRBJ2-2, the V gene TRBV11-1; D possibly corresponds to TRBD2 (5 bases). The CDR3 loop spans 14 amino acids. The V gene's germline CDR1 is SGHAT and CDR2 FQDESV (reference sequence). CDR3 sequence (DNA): TGCGCCAGGAGCTATACTAGTGGCACCGGGCAGCTGTTTTTT. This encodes CARSYTSGTGQLFF.

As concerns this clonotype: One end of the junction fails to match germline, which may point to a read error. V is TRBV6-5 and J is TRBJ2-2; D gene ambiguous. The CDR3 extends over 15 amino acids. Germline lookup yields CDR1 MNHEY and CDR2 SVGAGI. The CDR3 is CDSSYSARYTGELFF. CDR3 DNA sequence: TGTGACAGCAGTTACTCTGCCCGTTACACCGGGGAGCTGTTTTTT.

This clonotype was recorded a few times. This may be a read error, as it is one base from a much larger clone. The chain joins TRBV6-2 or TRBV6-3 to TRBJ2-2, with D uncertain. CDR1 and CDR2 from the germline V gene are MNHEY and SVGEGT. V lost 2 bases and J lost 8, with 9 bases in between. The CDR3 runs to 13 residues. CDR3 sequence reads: CASSYPRGGELFF. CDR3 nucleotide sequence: TGTGCCAGCAGTTACCCACGAGGAGGGGAGCTGTTTTTT.

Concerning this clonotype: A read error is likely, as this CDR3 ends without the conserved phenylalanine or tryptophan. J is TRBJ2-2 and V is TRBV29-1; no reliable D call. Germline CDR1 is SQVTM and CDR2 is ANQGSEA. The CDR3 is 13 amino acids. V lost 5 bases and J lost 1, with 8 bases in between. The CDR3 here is CSVSWLNTGELFI. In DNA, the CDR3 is TGCAGCGTTTCGTGGTTGAACACCGGGGAGCTGTTTATT.

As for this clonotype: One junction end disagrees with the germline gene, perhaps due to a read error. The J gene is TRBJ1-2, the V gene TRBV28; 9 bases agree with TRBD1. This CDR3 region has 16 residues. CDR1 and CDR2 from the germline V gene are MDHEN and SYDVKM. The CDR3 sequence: CASSQYRGPLNYGYIF. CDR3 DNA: TGTGCCAGCAGCCAATACAGGGGGCCCCTTAACTATGGCTACATCTTC.

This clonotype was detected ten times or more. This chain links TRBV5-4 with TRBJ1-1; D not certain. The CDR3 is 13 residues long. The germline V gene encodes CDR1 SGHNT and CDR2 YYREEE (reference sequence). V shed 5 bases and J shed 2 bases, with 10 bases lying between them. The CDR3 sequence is CASRGSGNTEAFF. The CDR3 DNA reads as TGTGCCAGCAGAGGAAGCGGAAACACTGAAGCTTTCTTT.

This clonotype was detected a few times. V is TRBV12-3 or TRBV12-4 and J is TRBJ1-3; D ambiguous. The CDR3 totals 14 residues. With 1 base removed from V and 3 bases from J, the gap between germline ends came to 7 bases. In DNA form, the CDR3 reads TGTGCCAGCAGTTTAGTATTGCATGGAAACACCATATATTTT. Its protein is CASSLVLHGNTIYF.

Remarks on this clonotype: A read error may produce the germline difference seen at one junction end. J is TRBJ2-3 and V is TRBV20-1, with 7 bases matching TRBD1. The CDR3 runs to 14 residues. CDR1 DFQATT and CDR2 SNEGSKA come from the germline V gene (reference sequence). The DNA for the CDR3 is TGCAGTGCTAGCGACGTGAGGGGGCGTGGTACGCAGTATTTC. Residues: CSASDVRGRGTQYF.

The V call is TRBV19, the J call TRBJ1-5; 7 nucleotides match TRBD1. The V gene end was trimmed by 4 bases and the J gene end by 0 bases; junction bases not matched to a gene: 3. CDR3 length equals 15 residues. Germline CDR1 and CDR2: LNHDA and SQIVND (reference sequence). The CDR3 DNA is TGTGCCAGTAGTAAGGGGACAGCTAGCAATCAGCCCCAGCATTTT. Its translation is CASSKGTASNQPQHF.

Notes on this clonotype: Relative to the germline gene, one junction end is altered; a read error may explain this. In nucleotides, the CDR3 is TGCAATGCTGGAGATCAACGGACTAGCTATGAACAGTTCTTC. Protein sequence: CNAGDQRTSYEQFF. The rearrangement joins TRBV20-1 to TRBJ2-1; 8 nucleotides align to TRBD2. The CDR3 length is 14 residues. The germline V gene encodes CDR1 DFQATT and CDR2 SNEGSKA (reference sequence).

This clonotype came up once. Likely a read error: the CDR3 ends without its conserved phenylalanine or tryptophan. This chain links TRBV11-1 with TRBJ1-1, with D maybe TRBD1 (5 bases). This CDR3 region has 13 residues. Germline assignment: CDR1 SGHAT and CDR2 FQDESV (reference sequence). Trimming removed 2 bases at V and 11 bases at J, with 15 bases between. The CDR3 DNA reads TGTGCCAGCAGCTTAAACCCCGGGGCGCGTGCTTTCTTA. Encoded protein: CASSLNPGARAFL.

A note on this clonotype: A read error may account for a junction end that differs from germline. DNA of the CDR3: TGTGCCAACAGCTTCGGGACACTGTCCTACGAGCACTACTTC. It is translated as CANSFGTLSYEHYF. V is TRBV5-6 and J is TRBJ2-7, with D tentatively TRBD1 (6 bases). The CDR3 totals 14 residues. Germline assignment: CDR1 SGHDT and CDR2 YYEEEE.

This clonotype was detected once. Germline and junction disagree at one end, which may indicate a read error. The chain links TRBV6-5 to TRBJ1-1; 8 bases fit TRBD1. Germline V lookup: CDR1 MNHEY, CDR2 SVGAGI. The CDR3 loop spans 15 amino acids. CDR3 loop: CASSLNTGGVTEAIF. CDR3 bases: TGTGCCAGCAGTTTAAATACAGGGGGAGTCACTGAAGCTATCTTT.

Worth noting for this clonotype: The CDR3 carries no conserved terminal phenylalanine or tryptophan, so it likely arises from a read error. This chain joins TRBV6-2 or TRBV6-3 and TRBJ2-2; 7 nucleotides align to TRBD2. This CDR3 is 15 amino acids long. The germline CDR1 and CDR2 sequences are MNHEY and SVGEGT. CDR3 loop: CASSSCGRNIGELFY. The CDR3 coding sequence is TGTGCCAGCAGTTCATGCGGGAGAAACATCGGGGAGCTGTTTTAT.

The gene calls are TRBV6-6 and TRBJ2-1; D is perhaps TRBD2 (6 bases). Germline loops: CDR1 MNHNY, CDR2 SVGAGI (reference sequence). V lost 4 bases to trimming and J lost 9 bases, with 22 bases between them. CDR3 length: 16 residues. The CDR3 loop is CASSSPVGGSYCEQFF. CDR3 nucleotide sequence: TGTGCCAGCAGTTCTCCCGTGGGGGGATCCTACTGTGAGCAGTTCTTC.